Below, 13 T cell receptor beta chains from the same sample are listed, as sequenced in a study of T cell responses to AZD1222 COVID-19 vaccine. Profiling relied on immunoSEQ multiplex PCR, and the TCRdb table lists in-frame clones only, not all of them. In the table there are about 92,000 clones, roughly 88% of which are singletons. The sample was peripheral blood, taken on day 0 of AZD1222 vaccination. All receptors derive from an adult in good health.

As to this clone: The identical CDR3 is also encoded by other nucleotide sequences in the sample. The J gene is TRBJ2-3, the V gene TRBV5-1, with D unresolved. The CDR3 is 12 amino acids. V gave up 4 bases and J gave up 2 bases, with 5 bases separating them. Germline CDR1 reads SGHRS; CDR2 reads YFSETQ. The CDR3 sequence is CASSLHTDTQYF. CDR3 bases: TGCGCCAGCAGCCTCCACACAGATACGCAGTATTTT.

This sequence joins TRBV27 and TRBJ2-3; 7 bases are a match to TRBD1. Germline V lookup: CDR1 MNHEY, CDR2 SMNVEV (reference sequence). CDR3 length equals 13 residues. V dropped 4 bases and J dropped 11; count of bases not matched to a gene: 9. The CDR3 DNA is TGTGCCAGCAGTTCAGCGACAGGGATAGTGCAGTATTTT. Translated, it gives CASSSATGIVQYF.

The CDR3 coding sequence is TGTGCCAGTAATTCGGGACAATTGAACACTGAAGCTTTCTTT. It is translated as CASNSGQLNTEAFF. V usage is TRBV19 and J usage is TRBJ1-1; maybe TRBD1 (6 bases). Deletions cut 7 bases from V and 0 bases from J, with 12 bases between. CDR1 and CDR2 (germline): LNHDA, SQIVND (reference sequence). There are 14 residues in the CDR3. The variable domain in full, completed from reference TRBV19 and TRBJ1-1, reads DGGITQSPKYLFRKEGQNVTLSCEQNLNHDAMYWYRQDPGQGLRLIYYSQIVNDFQKGDIAEGYSVSREKKESFPLTVTSAQKNPTAFYLCASNSGQLNTEAFFGQGTRLTVV.

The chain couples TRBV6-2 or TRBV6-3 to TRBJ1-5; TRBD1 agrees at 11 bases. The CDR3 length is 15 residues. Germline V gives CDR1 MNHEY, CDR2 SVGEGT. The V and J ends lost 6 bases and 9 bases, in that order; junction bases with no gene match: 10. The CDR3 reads CASSPSGTGGRPQHF. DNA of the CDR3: TGTGCCAGCAGCCCTTCCGGGACAGGGGGGCGGCCCCAGCATTTT.

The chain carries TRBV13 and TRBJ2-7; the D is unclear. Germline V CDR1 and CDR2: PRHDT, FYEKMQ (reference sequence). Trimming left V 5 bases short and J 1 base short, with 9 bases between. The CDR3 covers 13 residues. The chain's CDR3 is CASSKTRSYEQYF. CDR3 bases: TGTGCCAGCAGCAAAACCAGGTCCTACGAGCAGTACTTC. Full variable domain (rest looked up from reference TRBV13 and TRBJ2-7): AAGVIQSPRHLIKEKRETATLKCYPIPRHDTVYWYQQGPGQDPQFLISFYEKMQSDKGSIPDRFSAQQFSDYHSELNMSSLELGDSALYFCASSKTRSYEQYFGPGTRLTVT.

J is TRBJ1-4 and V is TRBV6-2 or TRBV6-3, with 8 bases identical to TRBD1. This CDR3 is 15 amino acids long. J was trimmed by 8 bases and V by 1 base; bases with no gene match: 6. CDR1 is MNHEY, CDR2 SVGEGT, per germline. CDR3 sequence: CASSYLQGEGEKLFF. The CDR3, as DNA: TGTGCCAGCAGTTACTTACAGGGGGAAGGAGAAAAACTGTTTTTT.

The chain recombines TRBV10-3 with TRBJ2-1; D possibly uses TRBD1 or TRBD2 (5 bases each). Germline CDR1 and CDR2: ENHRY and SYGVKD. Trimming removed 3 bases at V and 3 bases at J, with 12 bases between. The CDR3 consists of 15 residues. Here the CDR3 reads CAISELDGGYNEQFF. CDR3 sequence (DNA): TGTGCCATCAGTGAATTAGATGGGGGCTACAATGAGCAGTTCTTC.

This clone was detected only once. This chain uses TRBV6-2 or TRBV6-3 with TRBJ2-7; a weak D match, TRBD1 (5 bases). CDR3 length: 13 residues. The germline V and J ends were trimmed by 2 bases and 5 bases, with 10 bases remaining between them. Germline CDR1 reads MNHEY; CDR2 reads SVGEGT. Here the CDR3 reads CASSYPGSNEQYF. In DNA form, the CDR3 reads TGTGCCAGCAGTTACCCAGGGTCGAACGAGCAGTACTTC.

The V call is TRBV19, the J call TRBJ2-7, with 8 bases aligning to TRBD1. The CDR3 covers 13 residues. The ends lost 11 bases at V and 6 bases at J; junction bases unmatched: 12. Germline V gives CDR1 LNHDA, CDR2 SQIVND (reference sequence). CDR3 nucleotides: TGTGCCTCTAATGGACAGGGTGGCGGCGAGCAGTACTTC. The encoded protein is CASNGQGGGEQYF.

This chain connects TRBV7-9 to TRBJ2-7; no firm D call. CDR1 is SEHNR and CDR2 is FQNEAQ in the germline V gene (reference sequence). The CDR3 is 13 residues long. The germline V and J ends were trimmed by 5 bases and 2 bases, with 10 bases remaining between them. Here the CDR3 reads CASSPYVTYEQYF. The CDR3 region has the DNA TGTGCCAGCAGCCCATACGTCACCTACGAGCAGTACTTC.

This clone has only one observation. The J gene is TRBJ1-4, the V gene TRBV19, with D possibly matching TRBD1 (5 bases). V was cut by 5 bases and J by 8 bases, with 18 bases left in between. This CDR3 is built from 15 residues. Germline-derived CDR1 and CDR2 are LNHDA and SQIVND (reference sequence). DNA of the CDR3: TGTGCCAGTAGTCCCCCGGTCTACGAGGGGGAAAAACTGTTTTTT. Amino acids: CASSPPVYEGEKLFF.

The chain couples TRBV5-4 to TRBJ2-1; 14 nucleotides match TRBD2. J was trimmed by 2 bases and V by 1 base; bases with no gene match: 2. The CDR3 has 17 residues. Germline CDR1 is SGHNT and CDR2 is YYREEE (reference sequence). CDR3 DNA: TGTGCCAGCAGCTTGCGACTAGCGGGGGGGCCCTACAATGAGCAGTTCTTC. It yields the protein CASSLRLAGGPYNEQFF.

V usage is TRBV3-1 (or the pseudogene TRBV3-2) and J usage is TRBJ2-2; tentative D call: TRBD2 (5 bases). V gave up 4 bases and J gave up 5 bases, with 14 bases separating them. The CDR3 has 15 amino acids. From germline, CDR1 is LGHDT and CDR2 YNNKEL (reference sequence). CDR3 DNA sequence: TGTGCCAGCAGCCGAGGGCTCGGTAGAACCGGGGAGCTGTTTTTT. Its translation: CASSRGLGRTGELFF.